A single sample is the source of the 14 T cell receptor beta chains below, sequenced in a study of monozygotic twins with cystic fibrosis. Assay used: immunoSEQ multiplex PCR; TCRdb lists only in-frame clones, some missing. The data contain 15,000 to 20,000 clones, 90% to 97% of them singletons. The sequenced material came from blood. The receptor source for this set is a girl aged 2-10 years with cystic fibrosis.

This clone was counted only a few times. CDR3 coding DNA: TGTGCCAGCAGCTTCAACAGGAATGAAAAACTGTTTTTT. It encodes CASSFNRNEKLFF. The rearrangement links TRBV7-9 to TRBJ1-4, with D maybe TRBD1 (5 bases). V was clipped by 3 bases and J by 5 bases, with 7 bases between them. This CDR3 is built from 13 residues. CDR1 is SEHNR, CDR2 FQNEAQ, per germline (reference sequence).

The gene calls are TRBV4-3 and TRBJ2-7; TRBD1 aligns across 11 bases. There are 15 residues in the CDR3. The V gene end was trimmed by 3 bases and the J gene end by 6 bases; junction bases not matched to a gene: 7. CDR1 is LGHNA, CDR2 YSLEER, per germline. The CDR3, as DNA: TGCGCCAGCAGCCAGGCCCAGGGACAGGGGGGCGAGCAGTACTTC. Translation gives CASSQAQGQGGEQYF.

The chain employs TRBV12-1 and TRBJ1-2; whether TRBD1, the table's D call, matches the DNA was not checked. TRBV12-1 is tagged as a pseudogene. The CDR3 is made up of 17 amino acids. CDR3: CASSSLGAIVSNYGYTF. The CDR3 region has the DNA TGTGCCAGCAGCTCCTTGGGGGCCATTGTCAGCAACTATGGCTACACCTTC.

The CDR3 loop reads CASAGRNNQPQHF. CDR3 bases: TGTGCCAGTGCTGGACGGAACAATCAGCCCCAGCATTTT. V is TRBV19 and J is TRBJ1-5; unclear D gene. V was cut by 8 bases and J by 3 bases, with 11 bases left in between. CDR3 length equals 13 residues. Germline V gives CDR1 LNHDA, CDR2 SQIVND (reference sequence).

The chain joins TRBV6-4 to TRBJ2-3; tentative D call: TRBD2 (5 bases). Trimming shortened V by 4 bases and J by 0 bases, and 11 bases separated the two germline ends. This CDR3 region has 15 residues. Germline assignment: CDR1 MRHNA and CDR2 SNTAGT. CDR3 in DNA: TGTGCCAGCAGTGTGGCCAGCGGCAGCACAGATACGCAGTATTTT. Translation: CASSVASGSTDTQYF.

The chain recombines TRBV11-2 with TRBJ2-3, with TRBD1 as a possible D gene (5 bases). This CDR3 is 18 amino acids long. Trimming left V 1 base short and J 0 bases short, with 17 bases between. CDR1 and CDR2 from the germline V gene are SGHAT and FQNNGV. This chain's CDR3 is CASSLAVVGAASTDTQYF. The CDR3 DNA sequence: TGTGCCAGCAGCTTAGCGGTTGTTGGGGCAGCTAGCACAGATACGCAGTATTTT.

The chain links TRBV19 to TRBJ1-5; 8 nucleotides match TRBD1. Germline V gene data show CDR1 as LNHDA and CDR2 as SQIVND (reference sequence). Germline trimming cut 4 bases from V and 7 bases from J; bases unmatched to any gene: 9. The length of the CDR3 is 15 residues. The CDR3 loop reads CASSTRTGLGQPQHF. In nucleotides, the CDR3 is TGTGCCAGTAGTACTAGGACAGGGCTTGGGCAGCCCCAGCATTTT.

The V gene is TRBV7-2, the J gene TRBJ2-7, with TRBD2 matching 11 bases. CDR3 length: 15 amino acids. V lost 3 bases, J lost 2 bases, and 3 bases stayed unmatched. CDR1 and CDR2 (germline): SGHTA, FQGNSA. The CDR3 reads CASSFTSGGTYEQYF. CDR3 nucleotides: TGTGCCAGCAGCTTTACTAGCGGGGGAACCTACGAGCAGTACTTC.

This rearrangement joins TRBV7-2 to TRBJ2-7; perhaps TRBD1 as D (6 bases). Deletions cut 5 bases from V and 2 bases from J, with 13 bases between. CDR3 size: 14 residues. Germline V CDR1 and CDR2: SGHTA, FQGNSA. The CDR3, as DNA: TGTGCCAGCAGCCCTCGGGACAAGCCCTACGAGCAGTACTTC. It is translated as CASSPRDKPYEQYF.

The V call is TRBV5-1, the J call TRBJ1-3; D might be TRBD1 (5 bases). The germline V gene encodes CDR1 SGHRS and CDR2 YFSETQ. The V end was cut by 0 bases, the J end by 0 bases, with 10 bases between. The CDR3 runs 16 residues. The CDR3 nucleotides read TGCGCCAGCAGCTTGGGGGGACTCTCCTCTGGAAACACCATATATTTT. Translating gives CASSLGGLSSGNTIYF.

This chain uses TRBV2 with TRBJ1-4; D may be TRBD1 (5 bases). The CDR3 totals 15 residues. Germline V CDR1 and CDR2: SNHLY, FYNNEI. V was pared by 2 bases and J by 1 base, with 8 bases between. This CDR3 reads CASSEPQETNEKLFF. DNA for the CDR3: TGTGCCAGCAGTGAACCACAGGAAACTAATGAAAAACTGTTTTTT.

The J gene is TRBJ2-7, the V gene TRBV11-3; D is unresolved. This CDR3 is built from 13 residues. V lost 1 base to trimming and J lost 6 bases, with 10 bases between them. Germline V gene sequence: CDR1 SGHNT, CDR2 YENEEA. The CDR3 DNA is TGTGCCAGCAGCTTAGGCAGGCCTCTCGAGCAGTACTTC. Translated: CASSLGRPLEQYF.

V and J are TRBV11-2 and TRBJ1-2; 9 bases line up with TRBD1. V dropped 5 bases and J dropped 7; count of bases not matched to a gene: 11. The CDR3 runs to 15 residues. Per the germline V gene, CDR1 is SGHAT and CDR2 is FQNNGV. The CDR3 spells CASSPGQGGFFGYTF. The CDR3 nucleotides are TGTGCCAGCAGCCCGGGACAGGGAGGATTTTTTGGCTACACCTTC. Supplemented by reference TRBV11-2 and TRBJ1-2, the full variable domain reads EAGVAQSPRYKIIEKRQSVAFWCNPISGHATLYWYQQILGQGPKLLIQFQNNGVVDDSQLPKDRFSAERLKGVDSTLKIQPAKLEDSAVYLCASSPGQGGFFGYTFGSGTRLTVV.

The V gene is TRBV27, the J gene TRBJ1-6; tentatively, D is TRBD1 (6 bases). This CDR3 contains 17 residues. The V end lost 4 bases, the J end lost 5 bases, and 18 bases lay between the germline ends. Per the germline V gene, CDR1 is MNHEY and CDR2 is SMNVEV (reference sequence). In DNA, the CDR3 is TGTGCCAGCAGTTCCCGGGCCAGGGGCCGGAATAATTCACCCCTCCACTTT. Protein: CASSSRARGRNNSPLHF.